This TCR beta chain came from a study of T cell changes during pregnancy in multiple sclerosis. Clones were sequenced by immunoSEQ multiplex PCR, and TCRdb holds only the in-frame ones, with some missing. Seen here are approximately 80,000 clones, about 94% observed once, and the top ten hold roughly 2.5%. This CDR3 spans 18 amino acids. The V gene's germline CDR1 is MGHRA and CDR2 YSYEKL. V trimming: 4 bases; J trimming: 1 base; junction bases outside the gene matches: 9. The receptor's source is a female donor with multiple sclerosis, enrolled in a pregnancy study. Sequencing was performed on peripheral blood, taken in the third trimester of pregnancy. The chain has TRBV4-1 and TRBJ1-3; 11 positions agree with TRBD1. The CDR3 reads CASSPLFGQGASGNTIYF. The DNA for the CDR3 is TGCGCCAGCAGCCCCCTCTTCGGACAGGGGGCTTCTGGAAACACCATATATTTT.